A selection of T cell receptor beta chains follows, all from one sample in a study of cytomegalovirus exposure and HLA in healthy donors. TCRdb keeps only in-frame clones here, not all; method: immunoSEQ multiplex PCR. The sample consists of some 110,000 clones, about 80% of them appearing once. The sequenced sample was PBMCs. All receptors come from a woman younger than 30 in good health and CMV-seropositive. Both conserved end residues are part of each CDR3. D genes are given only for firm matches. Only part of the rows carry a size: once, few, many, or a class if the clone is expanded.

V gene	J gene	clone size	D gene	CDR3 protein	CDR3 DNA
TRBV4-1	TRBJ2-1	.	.	CASSQVDAGVNEQFF	TGCGCCAGCAGCCAAGTCGACGCAGGGGTCAATGAGCAGTTCTTC
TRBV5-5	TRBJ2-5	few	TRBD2	CASSYIAGGQETQYF	TGTGCCAGCAGCTACATAGCGGGAGGCCAAGAGACCCAGTACTTC
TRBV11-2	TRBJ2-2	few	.	CASSSKGLNTGELFF	TGTGCCAGCAGTTCTAAGGGACTGAACACCGGGGAGCTGTTTTTT
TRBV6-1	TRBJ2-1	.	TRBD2	CASMTSGFSYNEQFF	TGTGCCAGCATGACTAGCGGGTTCTCCTACAATGAGCAGTTCTTC
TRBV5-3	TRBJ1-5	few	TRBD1	CARSPDRGSNQPQHF	TGTGCCAGAAGTCCGGACAGGGGGAGCAATCAGCCCCAGCATTTT
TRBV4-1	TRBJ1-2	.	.	CASSQDARYGYTF	TGCGCCAGCAGCCAAGATGCCAGATATGGCTACACCTTC
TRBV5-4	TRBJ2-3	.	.	CASSLGGTDTQYF	TGTGCCAGCAGCTTGGGAGGCACAGATACGCAGTATTTT
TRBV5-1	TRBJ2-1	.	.	CASSLDPGLGNEQFF	TGCGCCAGCAGCTTGGATCCGGGGTTAGGCAATGAGCAGTTCTTC
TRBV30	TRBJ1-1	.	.	CAWSVRGGGGTEAFF	TGTGCCTGGAGTGTACGAGGGGGTGGTGGCACTGAAGCTTTCTTT
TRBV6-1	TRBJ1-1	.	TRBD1	CASSVLDRELWVAFF	TGTGCCAGCAGCGTCCTGGACAGGGAGCTCTGGGTAGCTTTCTTT
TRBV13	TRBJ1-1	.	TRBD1	CASSGLEGTGTNTEAFF	TGTGCCAGCAGCGGTCTCGAAGGGACAGGGACGAACACTGAAGCTTTCTTT
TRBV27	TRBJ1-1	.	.	CASSKSGVNTEAFF	TGTGCCAGCAGCAAGTCGGGAGTAAACACTGAAGCTTTCTTT
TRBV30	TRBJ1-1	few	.	CAWRIQGIVSEAFF	TGTGCCTGGAGAATTCAGGGGATAGTTTCTGAAGCTTTCTTT
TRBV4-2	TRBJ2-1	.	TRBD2	CASSQEGGRGVEQFF	TGTGCCAGCAGCCAAGAGGGCGGGAGGGGAGTTGAGCAGTTCTTC
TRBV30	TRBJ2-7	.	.	CAWRPGVSYEQCF	TGTGCCTGGAGGCCAGGCGTCTCCTACGAGCAGTGCTTC
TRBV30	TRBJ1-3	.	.	CAWNGGVGNTIYF	TGTGCCTGGAATGGGGGGGTTGGAAACACCATATATTTT
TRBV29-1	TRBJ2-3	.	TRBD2	CSVEDLGVAGDTQYF	TGCAGCGTTGAAGACCTCGGGGTAGCGGGGGATACGCAGTATTTT
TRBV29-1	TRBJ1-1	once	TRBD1	CSVRTGEAFF	TGCAGCGTTAGGACAGGGGAGGCTTTCTTT
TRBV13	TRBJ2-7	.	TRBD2	CASSTRLAGSYEQYF	TGTGCCAGCAGCACACGACTAGCGGGGAGCTACGAGCAGTACTTC
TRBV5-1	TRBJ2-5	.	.	CASSSGEGETQYF	TGCGCCAGCAGCTCAGGGGAGGGAGAGACCCAGTACTTC
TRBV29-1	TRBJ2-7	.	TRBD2	CSAWTSGTYEQYF	TGCAGCGCATGGACTAGCGGGACCTACGAGCAGTACTTC
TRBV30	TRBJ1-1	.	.	CAWSKLVPRGTEAFF	TGTGCCTGGAGTAAACTCGTGCCGCGGGGGACTGAAGCTTTCTTT
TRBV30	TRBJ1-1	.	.	CAWSVVGATEAFF	TGTGCCTGGAGTGTAGTTGGAGCCACTGAAGCTTTCTTT
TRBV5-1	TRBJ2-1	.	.	CASSLGDNYNEQFF	TGCGCCAGCAGCTTGGGCGACAACTACAATGAGCAGTTCTTC
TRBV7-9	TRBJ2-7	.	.	CASSPPRQVDEQYF	TGTGCCAGCAGCCCTCCTCGGCAGGTCGACGAGCAGTACTTC
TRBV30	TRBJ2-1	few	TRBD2	CAWSVKAGVNNEQFF	TGTGCCTGGAGTGTAAAAGCGGGAGTTAATAATGAGCAGTTCTTC
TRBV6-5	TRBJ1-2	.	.	CASSPATTYYGYTF	TGTGCCAGCAGCCCGGCGACAACCTATTATGGCTACACCTTC
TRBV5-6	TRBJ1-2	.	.	CASSWRQEPYGYTF	TGTGCCAGCAGCTGGCGACAGGAGCCCTATGGCTACACCTTC
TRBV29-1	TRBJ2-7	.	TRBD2	CSVLIAGGGEQYF	TGCAGCGTCCTTATAGCGGGTGGTGGGGAGCAGTACTTC
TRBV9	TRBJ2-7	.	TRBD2	CASSVAAGGPYEQYF	TGTGCCAGCAGCGTAGCCGCGGGAGGGCCCTACGAGCAGTACTTC
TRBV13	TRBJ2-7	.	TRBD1	CASSARDRGHEQYF	TGTGCCAGCAGCGCCCGGGACAGGGGCCACGAGCAGTACTTC
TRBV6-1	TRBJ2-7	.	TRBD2	CASSVISGEENSYEQYF	TGTGCCAGCAGTGTTATTAGCGGGGAGGAGAACTCCTACGAGCAGTACTTC
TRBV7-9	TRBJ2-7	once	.	CASSLAGAYEQYF	TGTGCCAGCAGCTTAGCGGGAGCCTACGAGCAGTACTTC
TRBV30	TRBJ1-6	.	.	CAWIGQLNSPLHF	TGTGCCTGGATTGGGCAGTTAAATTCACCCCTCCACTTT
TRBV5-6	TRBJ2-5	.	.	CASSADRAEEFLQETQYF	TGTGCCAGCAGCGCGGACAGAGCGGAGGAATTCCTACAAGAGACCCAGTACTTC
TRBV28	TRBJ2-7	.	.	CASSLTETYEQYF	TGTGCCAGCAGTCTTACAGAAACCTACGAGCAGTACTTC
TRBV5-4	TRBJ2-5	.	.	CASSLVTGQETQYF	TGTGCCAGCAGCTTGGTGACAGGCCAAGAGACCCAGTACTTC
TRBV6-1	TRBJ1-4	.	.	CASSEASGTNEKLFF	TGTGCCAGCAGTGAAGCGAGTGGAACTAATGAAAAACTGTTTTTT
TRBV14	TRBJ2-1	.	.	CASSQVLGGEQFF	TGTGCCAGCAGCCAAGTTCTGGGGGGTGAGCAGTTCTTC
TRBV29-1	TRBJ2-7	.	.	CSVRTGTYEQYF	TGCAGCGTGCGAACCGGGACCTACGAGCAGTACTTC
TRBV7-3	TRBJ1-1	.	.	CASSLMGRGITEAFF	TGTGCCAGCAGCTTAATGGGCCGGGGGATCACTGAAGCTTTCTTT